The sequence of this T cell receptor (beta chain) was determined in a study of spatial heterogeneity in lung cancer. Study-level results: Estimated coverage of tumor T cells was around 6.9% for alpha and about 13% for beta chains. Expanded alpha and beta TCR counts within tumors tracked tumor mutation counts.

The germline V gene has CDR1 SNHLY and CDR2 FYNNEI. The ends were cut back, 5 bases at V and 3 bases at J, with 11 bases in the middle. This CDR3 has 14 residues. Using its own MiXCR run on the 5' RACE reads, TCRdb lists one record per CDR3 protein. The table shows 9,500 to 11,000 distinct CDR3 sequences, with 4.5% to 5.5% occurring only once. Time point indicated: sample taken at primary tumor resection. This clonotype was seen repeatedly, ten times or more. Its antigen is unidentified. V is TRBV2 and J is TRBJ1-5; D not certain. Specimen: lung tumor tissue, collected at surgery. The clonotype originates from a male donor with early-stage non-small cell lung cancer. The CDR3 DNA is TGTGCCAGCAGTCTTGACGGTATCAATCAGCCCCAGCATTTT. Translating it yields CASSLDGINQPQHF.